This TCR beta chain came from a study of CD8 T cells in Susac syndrome. High-throughput TCR beta sequencing covered peripheral CD8+ and CD4+ T cells. Through negative isolation, CD4+ and CD8+ T cells were obtained, while TEMRA cells were enriched using FACS. Reverse transcription of roughly 0.45 to 1 ug RNA used random hexamers. A single record per CDR3 protein comes from TCRdb applying MiXCR to the immunoSEQ multiplex PCR reads. The sample includes 100,000 to 150,000 distinct CDR3 sequences, 90% to 95% seen only once; the top ten take roughly 0.29%. CDR3 length: 18 residues. J gave up 4 bases and V 4 bases, and 11 bases lay outside the gene matches. Germline CDR1 LGHDT, CDR2 YNNKEL (reference sequence).

The specimen was CD8+ T cells from PBMCs. This chain joins TRBV3-1 and TRBJ2-1, with TRBD2 identical over 12 bases. This sequence originates from a human donor with multiple sclerosis. CDR3 loop: CASSPTSGRPTVYNEQFF. In nucleotides, the CDR3 is TGTGCCAGCAGCCCTACTAGCGGGAGGCCTACGGTTTACAATGAGCAGTTCTTC.